This TCR beta chain was documented in a study of cytomegalovirus exposure and HLA in healthy donors. General study results and limits: The authors excluded some V segments, including TRBV6-2 and TRBV6-3, as indistinguishable.

V dropped 1 base and J dropped 3 bases, with 12 bases sitting between them. Germline values: CDR1 KGHSH, CDR2 LQKENI. The CDR3 has 15 residues. This clone was counted a single time. Its specificity is not known. PCR involved 60 Vbeta and 13 Jbeta primers. The method was immunoSEQ multiplex PCR; TCRdb's version includes in-frame clones alone and lacks a portion of them. Here the sample spans under 200,000 clones, around 79% being singletons. The receptor was isolated from a woman aged 40 to 50 in good health and CMV-seropositive. Material: PBMCs. V gene TRBV18 combines with J gene TRBJ2-5; TRBD1 is a possible D gene (5 bases). The CDR3 DNA is TGTGCCAGCTCACCACTAAGGGGTGACGAAGAGACCCAGTACTTC. Translating it yields CASSPLRGDEETQYF.